This entry lists 14 T cell receptor beta chains sequenced from one sample in a study of cytomegalovirus exposure and HLA in healthy donors. PCR primers comprised 60 Vbeta and 13 Jbeta primers. Only in-frame clones appear in the TCRdb table, and some are missing; sequencing was by immunoSEQ multiplex PCR. The sample consists of fewer than 120,000 clones, 75% to 90% of them appearing once. The sample consisted of PBMCs. These receptors were taken from a man aged 35 to 55 in good health and CMV-seronegative.

With regard to this clone: The same CDR3 also results from other DNA sequences found in this sample. V is TRBV5-1 and J is TRBJ1-5; 9 positions agree with TRBD1. V shed 4 bases and J 4 bases; nucleotides not matched to a gene: 6. Germline assignment: CDR1 SGHRS and CDR2 YFSETQ. This CDR3 is built from 15 residues. In DNA form, the CDR3 reads TGCGCCAGCAGCCAAACGACAGGGGGGAATCAGCCCCAGCATTTT. This gives the protein CASSQTTGGNQPQHF.

This clone has only one observation. The chain is built from TRBV18 and TRBJ1-1; D uncertain. Trimming shortened V by 6 bases and J by 1 base, and 9 bases separated the two germline ends. Germline assignment: CDR1 KGHSH and CDR2 LQKENI. This CDR3 is 13 amino acids long. CDR3 nucleotide sequence: TGTGCCAGCTCCCCTACTCAGAACACTGAAGCTTTCTTT. Protein sequence: CASSPTQNTEAFF.

This chain links TRBV19 with TRBJ2-3; 8 bases map to TRBD2. J gave up 3 bases and V 9 bases, and 5 bases lay outside the gene matches. Germline V gene lookup returns CDR1 LNHDA and CDR2 SQIVND (reference sequence). This CDR3 region has 13 residues. The CDR3 bases are TGTGCCAGCACAGCGGGGGCGACAGATACGCAGTATTTT. It encodes CASTAGATDTQYF.

The chain joins TRBV5-4 to TRBJ2-7; D perhaps matches TRBD2 (6 bases). The CDR3 extends over 13 amino acids. V shed 0 bases and J shed 5 bases, with 9 bases lying between them. In germline, CDR1 is SGHNT, CDR2 YYREEE (reference sequence). CDR3 amino acids: CASSLVWGDEQYF. In DNA form, the CDR3 reads TGTGCCAGCAGCTTGGTTTGGGGGGACGAGCAGTACTTC.

This rearrangement joins TRBV20-1 to TRBJ1-1; no reliable D call. Trimming shortened V by 1 base and J by 8 bases, and 8 bases separated the two germline ends. Per the germline V gene, CDR1 is DFQATT and CDR2 is SNEGSKA (reference sequence). The CDR3 is 11 residues long. The CDR3 region is CSARADLEAFF. The CDR3 DNA reads as TGCAGTGCTAGAGCCGACTTAGAAGCTTTCTTT.

The chain couples TRBV29-1 to TRBJ1-6, with 9 bases that match TRBD1. The trim removed 4 bases at V and 10 bases at J, leaving 5 bases unmatched. This CDR3 is 13 amino acids long. The germline V gene has CDR1 SQVTM and CDR2 ANQGSEA. Here the CDR3 reads CSVGDRVGSPLHF. The CDR3 DNA sequence: TGCAGCGTTGGGGACAGGGTAGGATCACCCCTCCACTTT.

CDR3 DNA sequence: TGTGCCAGCAGTTTGAGGGACAGAACCTATGGCTACACCTTC. Translated, it gives CASSLRDRTYGYTF. The chain is built from TRBV5-6 and TRBJ1-2; the match to TRBD1 covers 7 bases. The CDR3 totals 14 residues. J gave up 4 bases and V 5 bases, and 8 bases lay outside the gene matches. Germline V gene sequence: CDR1 SGHDT, CDR2 YYEEEE.

This chain links TRBV25-1 with TRBJ1-1, with TRBD1 identical over 9 bases. J was trimmed by 3 bases and V by 0 bases; bases with no gene match: 2. Looked up from germline, CDR1 is MGHDK and CDR2 is SYGVNS. This CDR3 has 15 amino acids. The DNA for the CDR3 is TGTGCCAGCAGTGAATATAGACAGGGGGACACTGAAGCTTTCTTT. This sequence encodes CASSEYRQGDTEAFF. Together with reference TRBV25-1 and TRBJ1-1, the CDR3 gives the full variable domain: EADIYQTPRYLVIGTGKKITLECSQTMGHDKMYWYQQDPGMELHLIHYSYGVNSTEKGDLSSESTVSRIRTEHFPLTLESARPSHTSQYLCASSEYRQGDTEAFFGQGTRLTVV.

The CDR3 region has the DNA TGTGCCAGCAGCCAGATGGACCGCGCCGGAGGGGCCCTCCACTTT. It encodes CASSQMDRAGGALHF. The V and J genes are TRBV4-2 and TRBJ1-6; TRBD1 might be the D (5 bases). The germline V gene has CDR1 LGHNA and CDR2 YNFKEQ. The V gene lost 3 bases and the J gene lost 14 bases, with 20 bases spanning the gap. The CDR3 is made up of 15 amino acids.

The V call is TRBV10-2, the J call TRBJ2-7; 7 bases fit TRBD1. The germline V gene encodes CDR1 WSHSY and CDR2 SAAADI. V lost 1 base and J lost 4; bases outside the gene matches: 4. The CDR3 contains 14 residues. The CDR3 loop is CASSEYRGLYEQYF. The CDR3 nucleotides read TGCGCCAGCAGTGAGTATAGGGGGCTATACGAGCAGTACTTC.

The chain joins TRBV10-3 to TRBJ2-6; D is undetermined. V gave up 2 bases and J gave up 0 bases, with 14 bases separating them. CDR3 length equals 18 residues. Germline lookup yields CDR1 ENHRY and CDR2 SYGVKD. The CDR3 DNA reads TGTGCCATCAGTGAGGGCCCCGGGTCCGACTCTGGGGCCAACGTCCTGACTTTC. Amino acids: CAISEGPGSDSGANVLTF.

The genes are TRBV6-1 and TRBJ1-3, with 7 positions matching TRBD1. This CDR3 contains 12 residues. Trimming took 7 bases from V and 9 from J; bases not matched to a gene: 6. CDR1 MNHNS and CDR2 SASEGT come from the germline V gene. The DNA of the CDR3 is TGTGCCAGCAATTTACAGGGGACCACCATATATTTT. Translated: CASNLQGTTIYF.

This clone is a singleton in its sample. This sequence joins TRBV18 and TRBJ1-1, with D uncertain. Looked up from germline, CDR1 is KGHSH and CDR2 is LQKENI. There are 13 residues in the CDR3. With 6 bases removed from V and 1 base from J, the gap between germline ends came to 9 bases. CDR3 DNA: TGTGCCAGCTCGGAACAGAAGAACACTGAAGCTTTCTTT. As protein: CASSEQKNTEAFF.

The CDR3 sequence is CASSERTGGVSGNTIYF. The CDR3 coding sequence is TGTGCCAGCAGTGAGAGGACAGGGGGCGTCTCTGGAAACACCATATATTTT. V usage is TRBV2 and J usage is TRBJ1-3, with 11 bases fitting TRBD1. V lost 3 bases, J lost 0 bases, and 4 bases stayed unmatched. The V gene's germline CDR1 is SNHLY and CDR2 FYNNEI. This CDR3 comprises 17 residues. Combining the CDR3 with reference TRBV2 and TRBJ1-3 gives the whole variable domain EPEVTQTPSHQVTQMGQEVILRCVPISNHLYFYWYRQILGQKVEFLVSFYNNEISEKSEIFDDQFSVERPDGSNFTLKIRSTKLEDSAMYFCASSERTGGVSGNTIYFGEGSWLTVV.